The next 18 T cell receptor beta chains were all read from a single sample in a study of blood T cells in healthy people across ages. Combining a sample-barcoded 5' primer with a J-beta primer mix, a second PCR ran for about 7 to 11 cycles. TCRdb fed the 5' RACE reads into MiXCR, producing one record per CDR3 protein. The sample consists of over 1,500,000 distinct CDR3 sequences, around 50% of them appearing once. The sequenced material came from blood. The receptor source for this set is a woman between 40 and 50 years old in good health.

The chain is built from TRBV4-3 and TRBJ2-3; 11 nucleotides match TRBD2. V gave up 0 bases and J gave up 0 bases; unmatched junction bases: 11. The CDR3 has 20 amino acids. The germline gives CDR1 LGHNA, CDR2 YSLEER. CDR3 loop: CASSQDRRSGGVSSTDTQYF. CDR3 coding DNA: TGCGCCAGCAGCCAAGATCGGCGTAGCGGGGGGGTATCTAGCACAGATACGCAGTATTTT.

Worth noting for this clonotype: An end of the junction differs from the germline gene, which may be a read error. CDR3 sequence (DNA): TGTGCTAGCAGCCCAGGGATCTCTGGGGCCAACGTCCTGACTTTC. Its protein is CASSPGISGANVLTF. The chain couples TRBV7-7 to TRBJ2-6, with D possibly matching TRBD1 (5 bases). Germline-derived CDR1 and CDR2 are SSHAT and FNYEAQ (reference sequence). The CDR3 is made up of 15 amino acids.

The chain recombines TRBV28 with TRBJ1-2; TRBD1 agrees at 8 bases. CDR3 length: 11 amino acids. Germline V lookup: CDR1 MDHEN, CDR2 SYDVKM. The junction had 1 base not matched to a gene; V was cut back by 5 bases and J by 8 bases. In DNA, the CDR3 is TGTGCCAGCAGTGGGACAGGCGGCTACACCTTC. Translated: CASSGTGGYTF.

This clonotype has more than one count but fewer than ten. The chain combines TRBV7-2 with TRBJ1-6; no definite D call. The CDR3 has 12 amino acids. Trimming cost V 1 base and J 10 bases, with 5 bases left between them. Per the germline V gene, CDR1 is SGHTA and CDR2 is FQGNSA. This chain's CDR3 is CASSLGWSPLHF. CDR3 coding DNA: TGTGCCAGCAGCTTAGGCTGGTCACCCCTCCACTTT.

The chain carries TRBV12-3 or TRBV12-4 and TRBJ2-7, with D perhaps TRBD2 (6 bases). Trimming took off 6 bases at V and 0 bases at J, with 12 bases between the two ends. The CDR3 is 14 residues long. This CDR3 reads CASSSLASSYEQYF. The CDR3 coding sequence is TGTGCCAGCAGCTCCCTAGCGTCCTCCTACGAGCAGTACTTC.

This clonotype was counted only a few times. V is TRBV5-1 and J is TRBJ2-5; no definite D call. Germline V lookup: CDR1 SGHRS, CDR2 YFSETQ. The CDR3 covers 15 residues. V shed 0 bases and J shed 5 bases, with 14 bases lying between them. The CDR3: CASSLVGQAGETQYF. In nucleotides, the CDR3 is TGCGCCAGCAGCTTGGTGGGCCAGGCCGGGGAGACCCAGTACTTC.

The V call is TRBV12-3 or TRBV12-4, the J call TRBJ1-2; tentatively, D is TRBD1 (6 bases). The V and J ends lost 6 bases and 1 base respectively, with 15 bases between them. CDR3 length: 15 residues. The CDR3 here is CASSPPGRGNYGYTF. The CDR3, as DNA: TGTGCCAGCAGCCCCCCGGGCAGGGGTAACTATGGCTACACCTTC.

This clonotype was seen more than once but under ten times. This chain connects TRBV7-2 to TRBJ2-3, with 9 bases lining up with TRBD2. Germline CDR1 SGHTA, CDR2 FQGNSA. The CDR3 is 14 amino acids. After removal of 5 bases from V and 5 bases from J, the junction contained 5 bases not matched to a gene. The CDR3 protein is CASSVGLAIDTQYF. CDR3 in DNA: TGTGCCAGCAGCGTGGGACTAGCAATAGATACGCAGTATTTT.

The chain employs TRBV6-2 or TRBV6-3 and TRBJ2-5; 9 positions match TRBD2. V lost 6 bases to trimming and J lost 7 bases; unmatched junction nucleotides: 12. Per the germline V gene, CDR1 is MNHEY and CDR2 is SVGEGT. The CDR3 extends over 15 amino acids. The CDR3 sequence: CASSAGTSYLGTQYF. The CDR3, as DNA: TGTGCCAGCAGCGCCGGGACTAGCTATCTGGGGACCCAGTACTTC.

V and J are TRBV12-3 or TRBV12-4 and TRBJ2-2; tentatively, D is TRBD2 (7 bases). CDR3 length: 19 residues. The V end was cut by 2 bases, the J end by 4 bases, with 23 bases between. CDR3 region: CASSLMRGGAQWSTGELFF. The CDR3 DNA reads TGTGCCAGCAGTTTAATGCGTGGGGGGGCGCAATGGTCCACCGGGGAGCTGTTTTTT.

This clonotype was recorded only once. This chain connects TRBV20-1 to TRBJ1-1, with a weak D call TRBD1 (6 bases). V lost 2 bases, J lost 1 base, and 11 bases lay in between. CDR1 and CDR2 (germline): DFQATT, SNEGSKA (reference sequence). The CDR3 runs 14 residues. The CDR3 region is CSARRGTPNTEAFF. Here the CDR3 DNA reads TGCAGTGCTAGAAGGGGGACTCCGAACACTGAAGCTTTCTTT.

The V and J genes are TRBV29-1 and TRBJ1-4, with TRBD1 matching 11 bases. CDR3 size: 15 residues. Germline lookup yields CDR1 SQVTM and CDR2 ANQGSEA. With 6 bases clipped from V and 3 bases from J, the junction kept 6 bases outside the gene matches. The CDR3 spells CSVKGTGGANEKLFF. For the CDR3, the DNA is TGCAGCGTGAAAGGGACAGGGGGAGCTAATGAAAAACTGTTTTTT. Based on the CDR3 plus reference TRBV29-1 and TRBJ1-4, the full variable domain is SAVISQKPSRDICQRGTSLTIQCQVDSQVTMMFWYRQQPGQSLTLIATANQGSEATYESGFVIDKFPISRPNLTFSTLTVSNMSPEDSSIYLCSVKGTGGANEKLFFGSGTQLSVL.

This clonotype was seen a handful of times. The chain couples TRBV28 to TRBJ2-1; 8 bases are a match to TRBD2. J was trimmed by 10 bases and V by 7 bases; bases with no gene match: 12. CDR1 and CDR2 (germline): MDHEN, SYDVKM. This CDR3 comprises 14 residues. The CDR3 DNA reads as TGTGCCAGCATTCGGGGACTAGTTCAGGGCGAGCAGTTCTTC. This translates into CASIRGLVQGEQFF.

This clonotype has more than one count but fewer than ten. The V and J genes are TRBV7-9 and TRBJ2-1; 9 nucleotides line up with TRBD2. The ends lost 6 bases at V and 0 bases at J; junction bases unmatched: 3. Germline V lookup: CDR1 SEHNR, CDR2 FQNEAQ (reference sequence). The CDR3 contains 15 residues. The CDR3 spells CASRAGGYSYNEQFF. The CDR3 coding sequence is TGTGCCAGCAGAGCGGGGGGTTACTCCTACAATGAGCAGTTCTTC. Full variable domain (missing parts from reference TRBV7-9 and TRBJ2-1): DTGVSQNPRHKITKRGQNVTFRCDPISEHNRLYWYRQTLGQGPEFLTYFQNEAQLEKSRLLSDRFSAERPKGSFSTLEIQRTEQGDSAMYLCASRAGGYSYNEQFFGPGTRLTVL.

This chain connects TRBV4-1 to TRBJ2-4; 8 bases map to TRBD2. J gave up 9 bases and V 3 bases, and 7 bases lay outside the gene matches. Germline V gene data show CDR1 as MGHRA and CDR2 as YSYEKL. The CDR3 totals 14 residues. Written as DNA, the CDR3 is TGCGCCAGCAGCCAGCCGGGACTAGTCTCCATTCAGTACTTC. It specifies CASSQPGLVSIQYF.

This clonotype was detected ten times or more. The rearrangement joins TRBV9 to TRBJ1-4; 7 bases agree with TRBD1. Germline V gene lookup returns CDR1 SGDLS and CDR2 YYNGEE. J gave up 1 base and V 3 bases, and 0 bases lay outside the gene matches. There are 14 residues in the CDR3. The CDR3 here is CASSAGGTNEKLFF. The CDR3, as DNA: TGTGCCAGCAGCGCAGGGGGAACTAATGAAAAACTGTTTTTT. Based on the CDR3 plus reference TRBV9 and TRBJ1-4, the full variable domain is DSGVTQTPKHLITATGQRVTLRCSPRSGDLSVYWYQQSLDQGLQFLIQYYNGEERAKGNILERFSAQQFPDLHSELNLSSLELGDSALYFCASSAGGTNEKLFFGSGTQLSVL.

This clonotype was seen a handful of times. The genes are TRBV27 and TRBJ1-2, with D maybe TRBD1 (6 bases). CDR3 length equals 13 residues. Trimming shortened V by 7 bases and J by 8 bases, and 17 bases separated the two germline ends. CDR1 is MNHEY and CDR2 is SMNVEV in the germline V gene (reference sequence). CDR3 loop: CASMLPGAGGYTF. CDR3 nucleotides: TGTGCCAGCATGCTGCCAGGGGCGGGGGGCTACACCTTC.

The CDR3 region is CASSQDLLAGWGEQFF. The CDR3 DNA follows: TGTGCCAGCAGCCAAGATCTACTAGCGGGGTGGGGTGAGCAGTTCTTC. The chain joins TRBV14 to TRBJ2-1; 10 nucleotides match TRBD2. Trimming cost V 0 bases and J 9 bases; bases outside gene matches: 8. Germline assignment: CDR1 SGHDN and CDR2 FVKESK. This CDR3 is built from 16 residues.